This T cell receptor (beta chain) came from a study of long-term antiretroviral therapy in people with HIV. Overall study findings and caveats: Repertoire dominance by clones expanded before ART was seen at all time points.

Of note for this clone: Its target is not known.

The V gene lost 4 bases and the J gene lost 5 bases, with 13 bases spanning the gap. The CDR3 consists of 14 residues. Germline lookup yields CDR1 SGDLS and CDR2 YYNGEE. Version v3.0 of the immunoSEQ assay was performed at survey level. Repertoires were generated with immunoSEQ multiplex PCR, while TCRdb's copy carries only in-frame clones and drops some. The sample yields 34,000 or so clones, roughly 87% seen once. This chain links TRBV9 with TRBJ2-1; D ambiguous. The source of this sequence is a man younger than 30 with HIV. Material: unsorted PBMCs, obtained 0.6 years after starting antiretroviral therapy. CDR3: CASSSRLRHNEQFF. In DNA form, the CDR3 reads TGTGCCAGCAGCTCTCGATTAAGGCACAATGAGCAGTTCTTC.